This T cell receptor delta chain was observed in a study of γδ T cells in repeated Plasmodium falciparum infection. Across the whole study: Donors had four controlled P. falciparum NF54 infections over about 640 days. Overall study results and limits: Vgamma9/Vdelta2+ T cells showed a stable polyclonal repertoire with shared TCRgamma sequences. Vdelta2-negative gammadelta repertoires appeared less diverse and less shared in Malian than Australian children.

Trimming stripped 2 bases from V and 3 bases from J, with 28 bases between. Germline CDR1 is TSWWSYY and CDR2 is QGS. CDR3 length: 20 amino acids. Bulk repertoires came from Vgamma9/Vdelta2+ or Vdelta2-negative gammadelta T cells flow-sorted from PBMC. The table lists this clone with many counts. The antigen is unknown. The protein that TCRdb holds for this DNA derives from a much larger clone and differs from the translated DNA at residue 6, which likely indicates a read error; the protein shown here is translated from the DNA. Sequencing covered both gamma and delta TCR chains per sample. TCRdb ran CATT on the multiplex PCR reads. The sample has 53,000 or so delta-chain clones, approximately 2% seen once.

The TCR was taken from a pool of human donors (malaria-infected and uninfected, not separated). The specimen sequenced was gamma-delta T cells from blood. The gene calls are TRDV1 and TRDJ1, with a possible D match to TRDD2 (5 bases). The J gene, absent from TCRdb, was called here by matching the DNA to germline. The CDR3 coding sequence is TGTGCTCTTGGGGAAGCCTACAGGCCGGCTTGGACATTCCGCCCCGATAAACTCATCTTT. Translated: CALGEAYRPAWTFRPDKLIF.